Given below is one TCR beta chain in context. The antigen is undetermined. These data come from a study of T cell repertoires in cytomegalovirus infection. For the study at large: HLA-B-restricted CMV epitopes that are well studied were used alongside recently identified HLA-C-restricted ones.

Regarding the study as a whole: There were HLA-C-restricted CMV-specific TCR beta clonotypes dominating the ex vivo response.

V shed 6 bases and J 7 bases; nucleotides not matched to a gene: 10. Germline loops: CDR1 SGHVS, CDR2 FNYEAQ. The CDR3 is 14 amino acids. TCRdb fed the reads into MiXCR, producing one record per CDR3 protein. Altogether approximately 500,000 distinct CDR3 sequences are present, roughly a third being singletons, with the ten largest covering about a sixth. The chain uses TRBV7-6 and TRBJ1-1; 8 positions match TRBD1. The sequenced sample was cultured PBMCs, obtained from culture after CMV antigen stimulation. The source is a human donor in good health (CMV status not recorded). Some clones in this sample may be carry-over from other donors' samples. The CDR3 region has the DNA TGTGCCAGCAGAACTAGGACAGGGAGTAATGAAGCTTTCTTT. This gives the protein CASRTRTGSNEAFF.